This entry lists 3 T cell receptor beta chains sequenced from one sample in a study of blood T cell repertoires in COVID-19. The protocol was immunoSEQ multiplex PCR, while the TCRdb copy is restricted to in-frame clones and leaves out a portion. The sample shows 100,000 to 150,000 clones, 90% of them seen only once. The source material was peripheral blood. All receptors come from a man between 60 and 75 years old with COVID-19, enrolled during active disease.

The chain joins TRBV4-2 to TRBJ1-6; D remains ambiguous. Between the trimmed V and J ends, which lost 3 bases and 5 bases, there was a span of 11 bases. The CDR3 is 15 amino acids. The V gene's germline CDR1 is LGHNA and CDR2 YNFKEQ. The CDR3 loop reads CASSHPVVDNSPLHF. For the CDR3, the DNA is TGTGCCAGCAGCCACCCTGTAGTCGATAATTCACCCCTCCACTTT.

This sequence joins TRBV6-5 and TRBJ2-1, with 12 nucleotides matching TRBD2. The germline CDR1 and CDR2 sequences are MNHEY and SVGAGI. The CDR3 runs 15 residues. The trim removed 5 bases at V and 7 bases at J, leaving 6 bases unmatched. Here the CDR3 DNA reads TGTGCCAGCAGTCCACCCGGGACTAGCGGGAATGAGCAGTTCTTC. It yields the protein CASSPPGTSGNEQFF.

The chain links TRBV30 to TRBJ2-3; D uncertain. Germline-derived CDR1 and CDR2 are GTSNPN and SVGIG (reference sequence). The CDR3 totals 13 residues. V lost 2 bases, J lost 5 bases, and 11 bases lay in between. The CDR3 DNA reads as TGTGCCTGGAGTAGAAACTTAGAAGATACGCAGTATTTT. It translates to CAWSRNLEDTQYF.